The 27 T cell receptor beta chains below were found in one sample sequenced in a study of response to subunit inactivated influenza vaccine. TCRdb passed the RT-PCR reads through MiXCR, listing each CDR3 protein once. Among 150,000 to 200,000 distinct CDR3 sequences listed, approximately 12% were seen once. The data also belong to a second study, concerning T cells expressing NK-cell markers. From that study: The cDNA for TCR beta came from 5'RACE template switching with UMIs.

The material was CD8+ T cells sorted from PBMCs, obtained less than 13 days after vaccination. These receptors were taken from a man between 50 and 59 years old who received an inactivated influenza vaccine.

There are a few counts of this clonotype. The J gene is TRBJ1-1, the V gene TRBV4-3; D is possibly TRBD1 (5 bases). The CDR3 has 17 amino acids. V was shortened by 0 bases and J by 5 bases, with 19 bases between the two germline ends. From germline, CDR1 is LGHNA and CDR2 YSLEER. CDR3 amino acids: CASSQDHAGRGVTEAFF. In DNA form, the CDR3 reads TGCGCCAGCAGCCAAGATCACGCCGGTAGAGGGGTGACTGAAGCTTTCTTT.

This clonotype was detected ten times or more. The chain couples TRBV4-1 to TRBJ1-6; D uncertain. The CDR3 runs 13 residues. V lost 4 bases and J 7 bases, leaving 8 bases between the germline ends. The germline CDR1 and CDR2 sequences are MGHRA and YSYEKL. The CDR3 DNA sequence: TGCGCCAGCAGCCTCGGACTCAATTCACCCCTCCACTTT. The encoded protein is CASSLGLNSPLHF.

The genes are TRBV4-3 and TRBJ2-7, with D maybe TRBD1 (6 bases). The CDR3 extends over 15 amino acids. Germline CDR1 is LGHNA and CDR2 is YSLEER. Trimming took 0 bases from V and 3 from J, leaving 12 bases between them. The CDR3 DNA reads TGCGCCAGCAGCCAAGATCTTATAGGGGGCTACGAGCAGTACTTC. It yields the protein CASSQDLIGGYEQYF.

This rearrangement joins TRBV7-6 to TRBJ2-5, with D possibly being TRBD2 (6 bases). Trimming shortened V by 8 bases and J by 1 base, and 20 bases separated the two germline ends. This CDR3 has 16 residues. From germline, CDR1 is SGHVS and CDR2 FNYEAQ. The CDR3 region has the DNA TGTGCCAGCGCCCCCGGAATGGACTACTTCCAAGAGACCCAGTACTTC. Its protein is CASAPGMDYFQETQYF.

This clonotype has only a few counts. The V call is TRBV5-1, the J call TRBJ2-7, with TRBD2 identical over 7 bases. J was trimmed by 7 bases and V by 1 base; bases with no gene match: 8. This CDR3 spans 14 amino acids. The germline V gene has CDR1 SGHRS and CDR2 YFSETQ. The CDR3 spells CASSLTAGDWEQYF. CDR3 nucleotides: TGCGCCAGCAGCTTGACCGCGGGGGATTGGGAGCAGTACTTC.

This clonotype was observed a handful of times. This chain connects TRBV4-3 to TRBJ1-5; D is ambiguous. Between the trimmed V and J ends, which lost 3 bases and 6 bases, there was a span of 9 bases. Looked up from germline, CDR1 is LGHNA and CDR2 is YSLEER. The CDR3 extends over 13 amino acids. In DNA form, the CDR3 reads TGCGCCAGCAGCCAGCGGGAAGGTCAGCCCCAGCATTTT. Protein product: CASSQREGQPQHF.

The chain employs TRBV23-1 and TRBJ2-7; D gene uncertain. TRBV23-1 is an ORF, with its function uncertain. CDR3 length equals 12 residues. Trimming stripped 0 bases from V and 4 bases from J, with 4 bases between. The CDR3: CASSQSPYEQYF. For the CDR3, the DNA is TGCGCCAGCAGTCAATCCCCTTACGAGCAGTACTTC.

The sample holds many counts of this clonotype. This sequence joins TRBV9 and TRBJ2-3; weak D call: TRBD2 (6 bases). The ends were cut back, 6 bases at V and 5 bases at J, with 22 bases in the middle. The CDR3 consists of 16 residues. Germline-derived CDR1 and CDR2 are SGDLS and YYNGEE. The CDR3 sequence: CASTPSGLSHIDTQYF. CDR3 in DNA: TGTGCCAGCACCCCGAGCGGACTAAGCCATATAGATACGCAGTATTTT.

The V call is TRBV6-1, the J call TRBJ2-2; 12 nucleotides line up with TRBD2. The CDR3 is 14 residues long. V gave up 10 bases and J gave up 8 bases; unmatched junction bases: 8. Per germline, CDR1 MNHNS and CDR2 SASEGT. The CDR3 nucleotides are TGTGCCACCTCACCTAGCGGGAGGGGTGGGGAGCTGTTTTTT. Protein sequence: CATSPSGRGGELFF.

The table lists this clonotype with many counts. The genes are TRBV20-1 and TRBJ2-1; 7 nucleotides align to TRBD2. V dropped 0 bases and J dropped 3; count of bases not matched to a gene: 5. The germline V gene has CDR1 DFQATT and CDR2 SNEGSKA (reference sequence). The CDR3 length is 15 residues. CDR3 sequence reads: CSARDLTSVYNEQFF. The CDR3 nucleotides are TGCAGTGCTAGAGATCTTACTAGCGTCTACAATGAGCAGTTCTTC.

This clonotype was observed at least ten times. The chain has TRBV4-1 and TRBJ1-3; D not certain. The CDR3 sequence is 13 residues long. Germline V CDR1 and CDR2: MGHRA, YSYEKL. The V end lost 1 base, the J end lost 7 bases, and 8 bases lay between the germline ends. The CDR3 DNA reads TGCGCCAGCAGCCAAGTTTTTCTGAACACCATATATTTT. Its translation is CASSQVFLNTIYF.

This clonotype was counted many times. The chain combines TRBV12-3 or TRBV12-4 with TRBJ2-3; tentative D call: TRBD2 (6 bases). Trimming shortened V by 6 bases and J by 9 bases, and 19 bases separated the two germline ends. This CDR3 region has 14 residues. CDR3 residues: CASSPGGAMGTQYF. The DNA for the CDR3 is TGTGCCAGCAGCCCCGGAGGGGCTATGGGCACGCAGTATTTT.

This clonotype was observed a handful of times. This sequence joins TRBV7-2 and TRBJ2-1; 7 bases map to TRBD1. V shed 0 bases, J shed 6 bases, and the junction held 11 bases outside the gene matches. This CDR3 is 17 amino acids long. CDR1 SGHTA and CDR2 FQGNSA come from the germline V gene. The CDR3 here is CASSLADGRGFINEQFF. CDR3 coding DNA: TGTGCCAGCAGCTTAGCGGATGGCAGGGGGTTCATCAATGAGCAGTTCTTC.

The V gene is TRBV27, the J gene TRBJ2-2, with D unresolved. In germline, CDR1 is MNHEY, CDR2 SMNVEV (reference sequence). V lost 6 bases and J lost 4, with 3 bases in between. The CDR3 contains 11 residues. CDR3 residues: CASRRTGELFF. CDR3 sequence (DNA): TGTGCCAGCAGGCGCACCGGGGAGCTGTTTTTT.

The table lists this clonotype with a few counts. The V call is TRBV4-3, the J call TRBJ1-3; a possible D gene is TRBD1 (5 bases). From germline, CDR1 is LGHNA and CDR2 YSLEER. The V gene lost 4 bases and the J gene lost 0 bases, with 10 bases spanning the gap. The CDR3 spans 15 residues. Here the CDR3 DNA reads TGCGCCAGCAGCCCCGGACACTCCTCTGGAAACACCATATATTTT. As protein: CASSPGHSSGNTIYF.

This clonotype has at least ten counts. The V and J genes are TRBV12-3 or TRBV12-4 and TRBJ1-4, with D unclear. The germline V and J ends were trimmed by 4 bases and 8 bases, with 8 bases remaining between them. This CDR3 has 12 residues. The CDR3 here is CASSSAGEKLFF. CDR3 DNA: TGTGCCAGCAGTTCCGCGGGAGAAAAACTGTTTTTT.

The gene calls are TRBV7-8 and TRBJ2-7; 13 bases align to TRBD2. With V trimmed by 4 bases and J by 6 bases, 15 bases remained unmatched. Germline-derived CDR1 and CDR2 are SGHVS and FQNEAQ. The CDR3 runs to 18 residues. The CDR3 is CASSYGLAGEHRTGEQYF. DNA for the CDR3: TGTGCCAGCAGCTATGGACTAGCGGGAGAGCATAGGACGGGCGAGCAGTACTTC.

This clonotype was seen only a few times. The chain couples TRBV20-1 to TRBJ1-6, with unresolved D. V lost 6 bases and J 9 bases, leaving 15 bases between the germline ends. CDR1 DFQATT and CDR2 SNEGSKA come from the germline V gene (reference sequence). The CDR3 is 13 amino acids. Here the CDR3 reads CSADGESGSPLHF. DNA for the CDR3: TGCAGTGCCGACGGGGAGAGCGGTTCACCCCTCCACTTT.

This clonotype was seen a handful of times. The CDR3 here is CASSVTGGEANEQFF. CDR3 in DNA: TGTGCCAGCAGCGTGACAGGGGGAGAGGCGAATGAGCAGTTCTTC. The rearrangement uses TRBV9 and TRBJ2-1, with TRBD1 matching 9 bases. Losses at the gene ends were 2 bases for V and 7 bases for J; bases not matched to a gene: 7. CDR1 and CDR2 from the germline V gene are SGDLS and YYNGEE. The CDR3 is 15 amino acids.

A few counts support this clonotype. The J gene is TRBJ2-3, the V gene TRBV7-9, with D tentatively TRBD1 or TRBD2 (6 bases each). Germline CDR1 is SEHNR and CDR2 is FQNEAQ (reference sequence). The germline V and J ends were trimmed by 4 bases and 5 bases, with 19 bases remaining between them. The CDR3 has 16 amino acids. CDR3 DNA: TGTGCCAGCAGCTCTTTCCTGGGGGGCCCGAGAGATACGCAGTATTTT. This sequence encodes CASSSFLGGPRDTQYF.

In its sample, this clonotype was seen a few times. The chain employs TRBV5-5 and TRBJ2-1; 7 bases are a match to TRBD2. CDR3 length: 16 residues. The germline V gene has CDR1 SGHKS and CDR2 YYEKEE (reference sequence). The V gene end was trimmed by 0 bases and the J gene end by 4 bases; junction bases not matched to a gene: 7. In DNA, the CDR3 is TGTGCCAGCAGCTTGGAGCCCCTCGGGGGGTACAATGAGCAGTTCTTC. Residues: CASSLEPLGGYNEQFF.

This clonotype was seen more than once but under ten times. V usage is TRBV14 and J usage is TRBJ2-7; 7 nucleotides align to TRBD1. V lost 5 bases to trimming and J lost 0 bases; unmatched junction nucleotides: 7. CDR3 size: 15 residues. Germline lookup yields CDR1 SGHDN and CDR2 FVKESK. CDR3 in DNA: TGTGCCAGCAGCGCCCGGGACAGAAACTCCTACGAGCAGTACTTC. Residues: CASSARDRNSYEQYF.

This clonotype has ten or more counts. The J gene is TRBJ2-2, the V gene TRBV7-9; a weak D match, TRBD1 (6 bases). The CDR3 spans 16 residues. With 4 bases removed from V and 1 base from J, the gap between germline ends came to 13 bases. The germline V gene has CDR1 SEHNR and CDR2 FQNEAQ (reference sequence). CDR3 coding DNA: TGTGCCAGCAGCTCCTGGGGACACAGGAACACCGGGGAGCTGTTTTTT. It yields the protein CASSSWGHRNTGELFF.

Only a few counts were recorded for this clonotype. The chain uses TRBV7-9 and TRBJ1-5, with unresolved D. The V end was cut by 3 bases, the J end by 6 bases, with 9 bases between. Germline V gives CDR1 SEHNR, CDR2 FQNEAQ (reference sequence). This CDR3 contains 13 residues. The CDR3 DNA sequence: TGTGCCAGCAGCTTTCTACCCGGTCAGCCCCAGCATTTT. Its translation is CASSFLPGQPQHF.

This chain links TRBV2 with TRBJ2-2, with D tentatively TRBD1 or TRBD2 (5 bases each). Trimming shortened V by 8 bases and J by 7 bases, and 5 bases separated the two germline ends. The CDR3 contains 10 residues. Looked up from germline, CDR1 is SNHLY and CDR2 is FYNNEI. The CDR3 here is CASGGGELFF. The CDR3, as DNA: TGTGCCAGCGGGGGCGGGGAGCTGTTTTTT.

This clonotype has a handful of counts. The V call is TRBV6-2 or TRBV6-3, the J call TRBJ2-3; weak D call: TRBD1 (5 bases). Trimming cost V 0 bases and J 1 base, with 14 bases left between them. The CDR3 extends over 17 amino acids. CDR1 is MNHEY and CDR2 is SVGEGT in the germline V gene. CDR3 amino acids: CASSYSSRGERTDTQYF. CDR3 DNA sequence: TGTGCCAGCAGTTACTCGAGTAGGGGCGAGCGCACAGATACGCAGTATTTT.

The chain uses TRBV9 and TRBJ2-3; the match to TRBD2 covers 9 bases. CDR1 and CDR2 from the germline V gene are SGDLS and YYNGEE. This CDR3 comprises 17 residues. V lost 4 bases and J lost 0; bases outside the gene matches: 9. CDR3 protein: CASSLSLAGGSTDTQYF. The DNA for the CDR3 is TGTGCCAGCAGCTTATCTTTGGCGGGGGGGAGCACAGATACGCAGTATTTT. Looking up the rest from reference TRBV9 and TRBJ2-3 gives the full variable domain: DSGVTQTPKHLITATGQRVTLRCSPRSGDLSVYWYQQSLDQGLQFLIQYYNGEERAKGNILERFSAQQFPDLHSELNLSSLELGDSALYFCASSLSLAGGSTDTQYFGPGTRLTVL.